What follows describes a single T cell receptor beta chain. The sample carries other DNA sequences with the same CDR3. TCRdb's table, derived via immunoSEQ multiplex PCR, lists solely in-frame clones and lacks some. The data contain tens of thousands of clones, 84% of them seen just once; the ten biggest clones take up 2.1%. The entry originates in a study of high-grade serous ovarian cancer treatment subgroups. This CDR3 contains 14 residues. The V gene lost 3 bases and the J gene lost 2 bases, with 5 bases spanning the gap. CDR1 and CDR2 (germline): SGHTA, FQGNSA. Tumor samples were taken before definitive surgery or chemotherapy.

This chain uses TRBV7-2 with TRBJ2-6; D uncertain. The material sequenced was tumor tissue. This receptor was taken from a human donor with high-grade serous ovarian cancer. CDR3 sequence reads: CASSLGTGANVLTF. CDR3 DNA: TGTGCCAGCAGCTTGGGTACTGGGGCCAACGTCCTGACTTTC.